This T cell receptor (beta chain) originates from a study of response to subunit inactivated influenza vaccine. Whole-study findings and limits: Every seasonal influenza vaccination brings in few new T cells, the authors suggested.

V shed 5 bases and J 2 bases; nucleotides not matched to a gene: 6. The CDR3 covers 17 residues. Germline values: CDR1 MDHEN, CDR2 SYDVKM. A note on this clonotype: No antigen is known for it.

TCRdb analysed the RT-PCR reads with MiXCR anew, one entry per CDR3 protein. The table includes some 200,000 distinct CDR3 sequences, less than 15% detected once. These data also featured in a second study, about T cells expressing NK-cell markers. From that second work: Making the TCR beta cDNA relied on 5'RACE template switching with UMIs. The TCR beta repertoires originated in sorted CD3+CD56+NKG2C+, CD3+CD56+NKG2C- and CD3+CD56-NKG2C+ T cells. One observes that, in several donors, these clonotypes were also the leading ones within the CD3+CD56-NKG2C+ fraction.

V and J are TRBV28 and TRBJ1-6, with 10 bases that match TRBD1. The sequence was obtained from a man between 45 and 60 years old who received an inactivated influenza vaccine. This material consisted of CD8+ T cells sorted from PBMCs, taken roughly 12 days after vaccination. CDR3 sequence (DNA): TGTGCCAGCAGTCTCCGGACAGGGGGGACCTATAATTCACCCCTCCACTTT. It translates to CASSLRTGGTYNSPLHF.